Below, one T cell receptor beta chain is given with its context. A library of TCRbeta sequences, prepared with unique molecular identifiers, was generated. TCRdb ran MiXCR on the PCR reads and lists one entry per CDR3 protein. The repertoire consists of some 200,000 distinct CDR3 sequences, with 9.7% occurring once and the leading ten covering about 5.4%. Germline V gene lookup returns CDR1 LGHDT and CDR2 YNNKEL (reference sequence). This CDR3 spans 18 amino acids. V lost 11 bases, J lost 3 bases, and 19 bases stayed unmatched. This record comes from a study of T-cell reconstitution after alpha-beta-depleted transplantation in children.

The sequence came from a human donor who donated a stem cell graft to a child with SCID. This chain uses TRBV3-1 with TRBJ2-1; the match to TRBD2 covers 10 bases. The sequencing used PBMCs from the stem cell graft donor, collected from the stem cell graft. CDR3 loop: CACCQDFSSGGHYNEQFF. Here the CDR3 DNA reads TGTGCCTGCTGCCAAGATTTCTCTAGCGGGGGCCACTACAATGAGCAGTTCTTC.